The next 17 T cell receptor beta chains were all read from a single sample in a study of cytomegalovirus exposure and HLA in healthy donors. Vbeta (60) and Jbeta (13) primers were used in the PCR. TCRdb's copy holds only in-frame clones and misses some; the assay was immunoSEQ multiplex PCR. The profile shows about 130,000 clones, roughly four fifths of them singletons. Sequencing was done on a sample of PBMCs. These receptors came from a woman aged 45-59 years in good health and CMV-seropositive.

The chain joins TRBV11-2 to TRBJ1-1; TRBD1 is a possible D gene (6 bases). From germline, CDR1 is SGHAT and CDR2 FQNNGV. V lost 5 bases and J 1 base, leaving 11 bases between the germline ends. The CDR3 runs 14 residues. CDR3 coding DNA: TGTGCCAGCAGCCTCGGACAGAAGAACACTGAAGCTTTCTTT. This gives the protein CASSLGQKNTEAFF.

Here the CDR3 reads CASSQDLGGGQSAGELFF. The CDR3 region has the DNA TGTGCCAGCAGCCAAGATCTTGGCGGGGGTCAATCTGCCGGGGAGCTGTTTTTT. This chain connects TRBV14 to TRBJ2-2; 7 bases align to TRBD2. The CDR3 extends over 18 amino acids. The trim removed 0 bases at V and 6 bases at J, leaving 13 bases unmatched. Looked up from germline, CDR1 is SGHDN and CDR2 is FVKESK.

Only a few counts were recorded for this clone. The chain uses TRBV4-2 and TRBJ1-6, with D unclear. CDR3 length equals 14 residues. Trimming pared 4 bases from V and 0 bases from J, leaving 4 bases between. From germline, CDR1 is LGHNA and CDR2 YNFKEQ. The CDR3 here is CASSLVSYNSPLHF. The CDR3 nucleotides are TGTGCCAGCAGCCTCGTCTCCTATAATTCACCCCTCCACTTT.

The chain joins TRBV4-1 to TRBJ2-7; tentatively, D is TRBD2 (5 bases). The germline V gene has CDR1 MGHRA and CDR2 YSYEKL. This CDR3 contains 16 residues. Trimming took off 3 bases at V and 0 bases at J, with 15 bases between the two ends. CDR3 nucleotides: TGCGCCAGCAGCCACCGTCCTCTACGGGGCTCCTACGAGCAGTACTTC. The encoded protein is CASSHRPLRGSYEQYF.

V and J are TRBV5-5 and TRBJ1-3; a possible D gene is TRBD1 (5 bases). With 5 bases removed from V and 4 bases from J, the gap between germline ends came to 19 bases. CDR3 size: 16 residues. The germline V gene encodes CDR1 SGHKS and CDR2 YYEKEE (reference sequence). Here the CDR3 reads CASSPNAGSGGNTIYF. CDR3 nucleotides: TGTGCCAGCAGTCCGAATGCAGGGTCCGGGGGAAACACCATATATTTT.

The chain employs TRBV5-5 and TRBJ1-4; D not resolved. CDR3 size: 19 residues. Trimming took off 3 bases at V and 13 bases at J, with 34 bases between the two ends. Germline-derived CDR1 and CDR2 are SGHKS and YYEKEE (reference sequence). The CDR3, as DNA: TGTGCCAGCAGCTCCTGGCCTTATGGTTCGGAAGCTCCCATCGAGGGACTGTTTTTT. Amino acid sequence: CASSSWPYGSEAPIEGLFF.

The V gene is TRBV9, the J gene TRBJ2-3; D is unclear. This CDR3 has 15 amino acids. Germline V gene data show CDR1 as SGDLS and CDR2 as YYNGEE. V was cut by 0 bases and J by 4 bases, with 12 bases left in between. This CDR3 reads CASSVGSKAPDTQYF. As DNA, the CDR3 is TGTGCCAGCAGCGTAGGGAGTAAGGCCCCAGATACGCAGTATTTT.

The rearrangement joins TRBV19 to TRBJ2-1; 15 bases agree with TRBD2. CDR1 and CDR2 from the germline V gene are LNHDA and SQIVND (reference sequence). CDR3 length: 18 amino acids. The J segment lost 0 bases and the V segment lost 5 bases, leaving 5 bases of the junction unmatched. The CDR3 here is CASSPGTSGGSSYNEQFF. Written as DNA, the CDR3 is TGTGCCAGTAGTCCCGGGACTAGCGGGGGGAGCTCCTACAATGAGCAGTTCTTC.

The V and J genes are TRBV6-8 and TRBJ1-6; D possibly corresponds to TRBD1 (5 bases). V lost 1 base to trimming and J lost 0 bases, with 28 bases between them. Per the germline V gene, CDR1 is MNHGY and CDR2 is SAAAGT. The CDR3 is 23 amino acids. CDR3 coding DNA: TGTGCCAGCAGTTACTGTAGCGGGACGGTTGTCATGCCACTCGTCTCCTATAATTCACCCCTCCACTTT. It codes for CASSYCSGTVVMPLVSYNSPLHF.

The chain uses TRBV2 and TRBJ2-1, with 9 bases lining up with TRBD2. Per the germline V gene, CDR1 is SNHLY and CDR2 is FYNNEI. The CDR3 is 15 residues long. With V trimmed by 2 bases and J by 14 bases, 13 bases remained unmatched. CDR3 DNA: TGTGCCAGCAGTGAATCGGGCGGGGGGGCTCGACGGGAGTTCTTC. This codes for CASSESGGGARREFF.

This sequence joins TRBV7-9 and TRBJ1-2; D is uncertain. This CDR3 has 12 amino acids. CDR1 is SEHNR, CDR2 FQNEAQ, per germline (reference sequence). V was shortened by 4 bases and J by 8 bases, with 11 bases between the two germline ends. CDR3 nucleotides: TGTGCCAGCAGCTATAAAAACGGGGGCTACACCTTC. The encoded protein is CASSYKNGGYTF. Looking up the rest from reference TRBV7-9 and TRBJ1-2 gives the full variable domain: DTGVSQNPRHKITKRGQNVTFRCDPISEHNRLYWYRQTLGQGPEFLTYFQNEAQLEKSRLLSDRFSAERPKGSFSTLEIQRTEQGDSAMYLCASSYKNGGYTFGSGTRLTVV.

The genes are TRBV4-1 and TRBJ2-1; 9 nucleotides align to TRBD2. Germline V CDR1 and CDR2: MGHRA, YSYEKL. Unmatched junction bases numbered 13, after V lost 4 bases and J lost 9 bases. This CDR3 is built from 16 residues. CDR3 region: CASSLRRGGAESEQFF. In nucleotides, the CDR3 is TGCGCCAGCAGCCTGAGGCGGGGGGGGGCCGAGTCTGAGCAGTTCTTC.

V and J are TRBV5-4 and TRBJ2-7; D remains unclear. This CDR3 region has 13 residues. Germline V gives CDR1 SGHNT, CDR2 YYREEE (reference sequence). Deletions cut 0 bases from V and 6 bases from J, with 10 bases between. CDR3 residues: CASSLVGSGEQYF. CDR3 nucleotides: TGTGCCAGCAGCTTGGTCGGGTCTGGCGAGCAGTACTTC.

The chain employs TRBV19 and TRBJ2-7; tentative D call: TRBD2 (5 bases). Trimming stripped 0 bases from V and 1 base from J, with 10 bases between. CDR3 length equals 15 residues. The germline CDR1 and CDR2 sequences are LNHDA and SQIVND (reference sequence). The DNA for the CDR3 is TGTGCCAGTAGTATAGACGTCGGGGTATCCTACGAGCAGTACTTC. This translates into CASSIDVGVSYEQYF.

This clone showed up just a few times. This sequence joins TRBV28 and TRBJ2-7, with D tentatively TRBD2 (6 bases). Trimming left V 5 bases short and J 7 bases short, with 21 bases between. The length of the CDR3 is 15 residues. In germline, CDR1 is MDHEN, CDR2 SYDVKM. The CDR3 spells CASSRSGGGVGEQYF. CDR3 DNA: TGTGCCAGCAGTCGGTCCGGGGGAGGTGTAGGAGAGCAGTACTTC.

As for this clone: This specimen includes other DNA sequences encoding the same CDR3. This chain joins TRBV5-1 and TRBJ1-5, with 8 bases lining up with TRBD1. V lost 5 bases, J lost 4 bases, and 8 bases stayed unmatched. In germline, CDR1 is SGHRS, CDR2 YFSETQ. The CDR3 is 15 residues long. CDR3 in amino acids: CASSPTTGANQPQHF. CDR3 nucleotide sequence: TGCGCCAGCAGTCCCACGACAGGGGCGAATCAGCCCCAGCATTTT.

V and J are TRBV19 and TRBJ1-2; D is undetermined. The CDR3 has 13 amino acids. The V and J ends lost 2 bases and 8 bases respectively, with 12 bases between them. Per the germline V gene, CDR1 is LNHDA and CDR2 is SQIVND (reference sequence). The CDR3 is CASSIRPPGGYTF. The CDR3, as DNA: TGTGCCAGTAGTATACGTCCCCCGGGAGGCTACACCTTC. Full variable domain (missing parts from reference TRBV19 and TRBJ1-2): DGGITQSPKYLFRKEGQNVTLSCEQNLNHDAMYWYRQDPGQGLRLIYYSQIVNDFQKGDIAEGYSVSREKKESFPLTVTSAQKNPTAFYLCASSIRPPGGYTFGSGTRLTVV.